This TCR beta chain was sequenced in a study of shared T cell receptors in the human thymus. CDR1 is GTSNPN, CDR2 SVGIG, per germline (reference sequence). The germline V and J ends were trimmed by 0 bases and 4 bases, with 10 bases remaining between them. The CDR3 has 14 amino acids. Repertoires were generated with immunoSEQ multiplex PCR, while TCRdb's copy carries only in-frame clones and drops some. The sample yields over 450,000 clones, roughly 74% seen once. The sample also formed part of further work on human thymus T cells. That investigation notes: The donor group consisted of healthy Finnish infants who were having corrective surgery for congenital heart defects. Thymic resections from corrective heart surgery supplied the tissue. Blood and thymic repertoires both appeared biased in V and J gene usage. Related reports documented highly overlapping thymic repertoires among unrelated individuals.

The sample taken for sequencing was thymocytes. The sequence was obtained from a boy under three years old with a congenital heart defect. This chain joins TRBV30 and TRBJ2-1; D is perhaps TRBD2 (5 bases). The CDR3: CAWSVERRYNEQFF. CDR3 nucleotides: TGTGCCTGGAGTGTTGAGCGGAGATACAATGAGCAGTTCTTC.